What follows is one TCR beta chain and its context. These data belong to a study of cytomegalovirus exposure and HLA in healthy donors. Vbeta (60) and Jbeta (13) primers were used in the PCR. TCRdb's copy holds only in-frame clones and misses some; the assay was immunoSEQ multiplex PCR. Of roughly 170,000 clones detected, about 79% appear once; the ten largest clones hold about 0.8%. V lost 5 bases and J lost 1; bases outside the gene matches: 5. Germline V gives CDR1 SGHVS, CDR2 FNYEAQ. The CDR3 covers 16 residues. Sequenced: PBMCs. The chain couples TRBV7-6 to TRBJ2-2; 9 bases fit TRBD2. The TCR was taken from a female donor in good health and CMV-seronegative. CDR3 DNA: TGTGCCAGCAGCGCCAAGCGGGGGGTGAACACCGGGGAGCTGTTTTTT. It yields the protein CASSAKRGVNTGELFF.